This T cell receptor (beta chain) was documented in a study of neurological immune-mediated disorders. The CDR3 contains 13 residues. V lost 4 bases, J lost 4 bases, and 11 bases lay in between. Germline V CDR1 and CDR2: SQVTM, ANQGSEA. TCRdb reanalysed the 5' RACE reads using MiXCR and keeps one entry per CDR3 protein. The table includes tens of thousands of distinct CDR3 sequences, approximately 10% detected once. This clonotype has at least ten counts. The specimen sequenced was PBMCs. This sequence joins TRBV29-1 and TRBJ1-3; no firm D call. This sequence originates from a woman aged 25-40 years with HTLV-1-associated myelopathy (HAM/TSP). The CDR3 protein is CSVVPQPGNTIYF. CDR3 coding DNA: TGCAGCGTTGTCCCCCAGCCGGGAAACACCATATATTTT.